The clone carrying this T cell receptor (beta chain) was seen a single time. Its antigen is as yet unknown. Generated by immunoSEQ multiplex PCR, the TCRdb table keeps only in-frame clones and is missing some. The profile shows approximately 530,000 clones, more than 95% of them singletons. The data were taken from a study of shared clonotypes between healthy human individuals. Study conclusions and caveats: Generation of non-shared clonotypes was less probable than generation of clonotypes shared by all four donors.

This clonotype originated in a woman aged 25 to 45 in good health. Sequences were obtained from naive CD4+ T cells sorted from blood. Subset given: CD45RA+ positively selected.

CDR3 bases: TGTGCCAGCAGCCGGACTAGCTTCTCGGCCCGCGAGCAGTACTTC. As protein: CASSRTSFSAREQYF. The chain combines TRBV2 with TRBJ2-7, with 8 positions matching TRBD2. V was pared by 6 bases and J by 6 bases, with 13 bases of the junction left unmatched. Germline-derived CDR1 and CDR2 are SNHLY and FYNNEI. The CDR3 extends over 15 amino acids.